This T cell receptor (beta chain) stems from a study of beta chain features in type 1 diabetes. Turning to the study itself: Over all samples combined, fewer than 130,000,000 sorted cells were examined. Study-wide results and limits: Type 1 diabetes patients had moderately but significantly shorter TCRB CDR3s in all four CD4+ subsets.

About this clone itself: Antigen specificity is unknown.

cDNA synthesis used the whole RNA isolate, giving expressed TCRB sequences. This table comes from immunoSEQ multiplex PCR, and its TCRdb copy is limited to in-frame clones, with some not included. The table has hundreds of thousands of clones, around 15% seen once; the top ten hold 0.035% to 0.045%. With V trimmed by 10 bases and J by 4 bases, 10 bases remained unmatched. Germline-derived CDR1 and CDR2 are MNHEY and SVGAGI. The CDR3 is 14 amino acids. V and J are TRBV6-5 and TRBJ2-5, with 9 bases fitting TRBD1. The clonotype was recovered from a man between 18 and 35 years old with type 1 diabetes. The sequencing input was naive CD4+ T cells from blood. CDR3 coding DNA: TGTGCCACAGGAAGGGGACAGGGTAGAGAGACCCAGTACTTC. This sequence encodes CATGRGQGRETQYF.